This T cell receptor (beta chain) was recovered during a study of T cell responses to AZD1222 COVID-19 vaccine. This clone was seen just once. Its target is not known. Pooled in the analysis were second doses at about 4 or about 12 weeks. Study-wide results and limits: Clonal diversity may have been underestimated, and the donors were mostly white British, with more females than males. Nearly half of the spike-specific TCRs reportedly recognize variant regions that carry no mutations.

The CDR3 contains 16 residues. Germline V gene lookup returns CDR1 LNHDA and CDR2 SQIVND (reference sequence). Trimming pared 5 bases from V and 0 bases from J, leaving 16 bases between. The data were produced by immunoSEQ multiplex PCR, yet TCRdb's version contains in-frame clones alone and is incomplete. The sample holds 150,000 to 200,000 clones, 88% seen once. The TCR comes from an adult who received the AZD1222 COVID-19 vaccine. The sequences come from peripheral blood, collected 28 days after the second AZD1222 dose. The rearrangement uses TRBV19 and TRBJ1-1; TRBD1 is a possible D gene (6 bases). CDR3: CASSPRDTSVNTEAFF. The DNA for the CDR3 is TGTGCCAGTAGTCCACGGGACACCTCGGTGAACACTGAAGCTTTCTTT. Full variable domain (missing parts from reference TRBV19 and TRBJ1-1): DGGITQSPKYLFRKEGQNVTLSCEQNLNHDAMYWYRQDPGQGLRLIYYSQIVNDFQKGDIAEGYSVSREKKESFPLTVTSAQKNPTAFYLCASSPRDTSVNTEAFFGQGTRLTVV.